This TCR beta chain originates from a study of monozygotic twins with inflammatory bowel disease. Findings and limits, study-wide: Variability may have been added to patient repertoires by differing immunosuppressive treatments.

Comment on this clonotype: Antigen unknown.

For every TCR library, around 3.5 ug of total RNA was used. After re-calling the 5' RACE reads, TCRdb lists one entry per CDR3 protein, DNA absent. The listing records 300,000 to 400,000 distinct CDR3 sequences. The clonotype comes from a human donor with ulcerative colitis or Crohn's disease, or a healthy co-twin of an affected twin (not recorded which). The material sequenced was blood.

CDR3 loop: CASSLDRAWEQYF. This chain uses TRBV5-1 with TRBJ2-7; as DNA is missing, the TRBD2 call by TCRdb cannot be tested. The CDR3 is 13 amino acids. Germline V gene sequence: CDR1 SGHRS, CDR2 YFSETQ.